This T cell receptor beta chain derives from a study of T cell repertoires in cytomegalovirus infection. Background on the study: Signatures in public TCR beta sequences pointed to both CMV infection and matching HLA type.

General study findings and limits: Summed frequency of public TCR beta families distinguished CMV carriers with the relevant HLA. The ex vivo response showed dominance by HLA-C-restricted CMV-specific TCR beta clonotypes.

The CDR3 sequence is 16 residues long. V lost 2 bases and J lost 5; bases outside the gene matches: 6. CDR1 is SGHAT, CDR2 FQNNGV, per germline. TCRdb called the reads again in MiXCR, with one record for every CDR3 protein. Of 350,000 to 550,000 distinct CDR3 sequences detected, approximately 30% appear once; the ten largest clones hold 12% to 15%. On this clonotype: Antigen: not known.

This rearrangement joins TRBV11-2 to TRBJ1-6, with 7 bases matching TRBD1. The receptor comes from a human donor in good health (CMV status not recorded). Some clones in this sample may be carry-over from other donors' samples. The sample taken for sequencing was PBMCs. The CDR3 sequence is CASSLRGTAHNSPLHF. The CDR3 coding sequence is TGTGCCAGCAGCTTACGAGGGACAGCCCATAATTCACCCCTCCACTTT.